A single T cell receptor beta chain is shown here with its context. Its antigen has not been determined. No much larger clonotype is one base removed from it; base qualities were not supplied. Whole blood was collected in K2EDTA tubes by collaborating institutions according to the institutions' own protocols. For TCRbeta analysis, collaborator samples were shipped as frozen whole blood, as isolated PBMCs, or as DNA extracted from either sample type. TCRbeta CDR3 regions were amplified from genomic DNA using the immunoSEQ Assay, a bias-controlled multiplex PCR. For the original study's pipeline: The number of nucleated cells in each sample was estimated from the amplification of reference gene primers within the assay. To quantify the absolute abundance of each unique TCRbeta CDR3 rearrangement, sequence reads were collapsed and filtered. For each sample, productive Simpson clonality was calculated as the square root of Simpson's diversity index across productive rearrangements. Entries here come from immuneACCESS through TCRdb and include only in-frame sequences with V and J called. Some clones fail to appear in such tables; in the studies checked, an unresolved V gene covers under half of the shortfall, and the cause of the remainder is unknown. D and trimming were read from the DNA, whereas the V and J calls and clone size are those reported in that table. The sample table records 150,000 to 200,000 clones; around 86% of these occur just once. Clones ranked in the top ten supply about 9.6% of the sample.

The sample is drawn from a study of blood T cell repertoires in COVID-19 (dated by TCRdb to the early 2020s). Regarding the study in general: Samples covering the acute and convalescent phases of COVID-19 were provided by collaborators in the United States, Italy and Spain. The prospective study material was composed of cDNA or gDNA derived from T cells, B-cell-depleted T cells, or PBMCs. The dataset comprised deeply sampled blood TCRbeta repertoires from subjects exposed to, actively infected with, or recovered from COVID-19. The repertoires were released in a freely available public database meant as a resource for research on the immune response to SARS-CoV-2. Samples were obtained from the ongoing ImmuneRACE study (first 160 participants) and from 950 to 1,500 subjects provided by 6 global collaborators. Nearly every sample came with metadata listing a de-identified subject ID, COVID-19 status, age in years and sex. Where available, HLA class I and class II types were obtained from metadata supplied by the sample provider rather than from assay-based typing. Study-wide conclusions, independent of this receptor: The quantity of clinical and demographic metadata differed by source and by participant and was supplied without curation.

The CDR3, cysteine through phenylalanine, is 13 amino acids long. The read is trimmed to its CDR3 DNA, 39 bases read in frame from base 1. Trimming takes 3 bases off V and 4 bases off J; junction bases not matched to a gene: 2. Sequenced: peripheral blood. The rearranged chain carries TRBV12-3 or TRBV12-4 and TRBJ1-2, with 7 central nucleotides matching TRBD1. The receptor was derived from a man aged 45-65 years with active or convalescent COVID-19. The CDR3 region reads CASSFDRVYGYTF. The nucleotide sequence reads TGTGCCAGCAGTTTTGACAGGGTCTATGGCTACACCTTC.